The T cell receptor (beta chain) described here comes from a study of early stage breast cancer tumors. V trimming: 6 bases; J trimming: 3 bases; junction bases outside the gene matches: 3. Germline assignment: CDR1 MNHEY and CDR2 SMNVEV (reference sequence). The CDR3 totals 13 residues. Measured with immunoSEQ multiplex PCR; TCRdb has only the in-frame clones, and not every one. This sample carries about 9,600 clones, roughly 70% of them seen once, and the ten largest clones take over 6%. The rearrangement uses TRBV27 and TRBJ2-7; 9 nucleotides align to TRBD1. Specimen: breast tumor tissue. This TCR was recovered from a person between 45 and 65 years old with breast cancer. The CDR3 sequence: CASRGTGYYEQYF. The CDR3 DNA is TGTGCCAGCAGGGGGACAGGGTACTACGAGCAGTACTTC.